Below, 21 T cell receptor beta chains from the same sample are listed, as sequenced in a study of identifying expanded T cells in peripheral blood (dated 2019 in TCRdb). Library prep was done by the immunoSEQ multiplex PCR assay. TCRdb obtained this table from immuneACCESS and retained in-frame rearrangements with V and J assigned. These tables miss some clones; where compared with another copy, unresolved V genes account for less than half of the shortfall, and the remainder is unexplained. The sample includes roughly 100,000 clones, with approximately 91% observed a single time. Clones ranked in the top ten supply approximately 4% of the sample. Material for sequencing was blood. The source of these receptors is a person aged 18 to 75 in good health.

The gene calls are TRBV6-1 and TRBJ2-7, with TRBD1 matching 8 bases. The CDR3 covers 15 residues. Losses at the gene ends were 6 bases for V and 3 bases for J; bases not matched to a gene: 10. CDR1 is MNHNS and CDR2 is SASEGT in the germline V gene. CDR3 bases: TGTGCCAGCAGAGGTCCGAGACAGGGGTACTACGAGCAGTACTTC. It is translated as CASRGPRQGYYEQYF.

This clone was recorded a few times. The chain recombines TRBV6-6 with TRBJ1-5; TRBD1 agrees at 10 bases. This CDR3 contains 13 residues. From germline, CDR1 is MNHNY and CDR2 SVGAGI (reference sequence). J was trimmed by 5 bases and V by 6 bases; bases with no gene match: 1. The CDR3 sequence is CASRGQGYQPQHF. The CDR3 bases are TGTGCCAGCAGGGGACAGGGGTATCAGCCCCAGCATTTT.

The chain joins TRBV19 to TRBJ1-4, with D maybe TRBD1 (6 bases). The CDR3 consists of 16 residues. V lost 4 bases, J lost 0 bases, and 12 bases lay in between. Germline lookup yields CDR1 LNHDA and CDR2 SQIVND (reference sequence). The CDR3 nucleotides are TGTGCCAGTAGTACCAGGAAGGGGGCAACTAATGAAAAACTGTTTTTT. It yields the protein CASSTRKGATNEKLFF.

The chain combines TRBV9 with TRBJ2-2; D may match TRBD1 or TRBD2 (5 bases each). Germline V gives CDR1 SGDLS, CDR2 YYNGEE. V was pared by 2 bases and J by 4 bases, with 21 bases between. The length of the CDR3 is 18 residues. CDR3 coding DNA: TGTGCCAGCAGCGTCCATTCGGTCAGGGTCGGAGGCACCGGGGAGCTGTTTTTT. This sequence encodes CASSVHSVRVGGTGELFF.

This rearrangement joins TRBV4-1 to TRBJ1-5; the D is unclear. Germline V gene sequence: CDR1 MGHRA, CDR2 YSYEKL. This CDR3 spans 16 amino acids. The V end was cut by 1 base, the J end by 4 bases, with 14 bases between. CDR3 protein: CASSQVGRSRNQPQHF. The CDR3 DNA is TGCGCCAGCAGCCAAGTAGGTAGGTCAAGGAATCAGCCCCAGCATTTT.

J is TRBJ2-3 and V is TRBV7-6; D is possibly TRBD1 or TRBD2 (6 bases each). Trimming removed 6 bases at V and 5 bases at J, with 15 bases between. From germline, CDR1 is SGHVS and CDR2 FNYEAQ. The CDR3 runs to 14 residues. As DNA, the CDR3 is TGTGCCAGCAGTCACGGGGGCTTGCGAGATACGCAGTATTTT. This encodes CASSHGGLRDTQYF.

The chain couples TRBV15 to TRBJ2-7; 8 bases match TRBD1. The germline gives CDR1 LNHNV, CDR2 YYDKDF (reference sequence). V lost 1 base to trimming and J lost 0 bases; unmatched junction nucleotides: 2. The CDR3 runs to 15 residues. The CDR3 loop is CATSRGTGSSYEQYF. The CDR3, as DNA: TGTGCCACCAGCAGAGGGACAGGGAGCTCCTACGAGCAGTACTTC.

The CDR3 sequence: CAGRRGEGTGELFF. The CDR3 nucleotides read TGTGCCGGCCGAAGGGGGGAAGGGACCGGGGAGCTGTTTTTT. The chain uses TRBV6-6 and TRBJ2-2; the D gene could be TRBD1 or TRBD2 (6 bases each). Germline V gene data show CDR1 as MNHNY and CDR2 as SVGAGI (reference sequence). The CDR3 has 14 residues. Between the trimmed V and J ends, which lost 11 bases and 5 bases, there was a span of 18 bases.

The CDR3 DNA reads as TGTGCCTGGAGTGTACTAGCGGGGGGAGGGACCGGGGAGCTGTTTTTT. This codes for CAWSVLAGGGTGELFF. This chain links TRBV30 with TRBJ2-2; 12 bases agree with TRBD2. Per the germline V gene, CDR1 is GTSNPN and CDR2 is SVGIG (reference sequence). This CDR3 comprises 16 residues. Losses at the gene ends were 0 bases for V and 5 bases for J; bases not matched to a gene: 4.

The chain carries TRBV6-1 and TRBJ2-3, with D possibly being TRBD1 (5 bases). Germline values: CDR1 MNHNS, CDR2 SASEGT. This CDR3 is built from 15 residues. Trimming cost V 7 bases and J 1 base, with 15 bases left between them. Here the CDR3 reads CASIRRGIGTDTQYF. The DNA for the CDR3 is TGTGCCAGCATAAGAAGGGGCATTGGCACAGATACGCAGTATTTT.

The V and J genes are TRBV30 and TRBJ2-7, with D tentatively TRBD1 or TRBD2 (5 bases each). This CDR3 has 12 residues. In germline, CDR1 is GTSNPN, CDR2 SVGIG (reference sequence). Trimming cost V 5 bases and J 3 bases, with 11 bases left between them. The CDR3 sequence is CAWGDGYYEQYF. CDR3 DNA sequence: TGTGCCTGGGGGGACGGGTACTACGAGCAGTACTTC.

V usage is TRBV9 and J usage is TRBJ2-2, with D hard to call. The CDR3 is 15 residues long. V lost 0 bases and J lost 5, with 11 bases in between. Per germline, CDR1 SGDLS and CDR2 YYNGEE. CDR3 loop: CASSVGGVGTGELFF. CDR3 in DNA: TGTGCCAGCAGCGTAGGTGGGGTAGGGACCGGGGAGCTGTTTTTT.

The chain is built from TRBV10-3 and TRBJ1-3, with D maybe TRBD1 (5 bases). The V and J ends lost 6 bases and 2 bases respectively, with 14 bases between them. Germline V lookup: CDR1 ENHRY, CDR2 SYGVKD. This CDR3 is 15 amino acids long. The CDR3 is CAIRGDVVPGNTIYF. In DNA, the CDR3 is TGTGCCATCAGGGGGGACGTTGTACCTGGAAACACCATATATTTT.

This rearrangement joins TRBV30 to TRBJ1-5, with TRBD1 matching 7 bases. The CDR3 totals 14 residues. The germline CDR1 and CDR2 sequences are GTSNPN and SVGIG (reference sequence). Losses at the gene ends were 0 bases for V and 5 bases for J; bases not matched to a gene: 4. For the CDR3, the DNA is TGTGCCTGGAGTGTACGAGACAGGGATCAGCCCCAGCATTTT. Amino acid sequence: CAWSVRDRDQPQHF.

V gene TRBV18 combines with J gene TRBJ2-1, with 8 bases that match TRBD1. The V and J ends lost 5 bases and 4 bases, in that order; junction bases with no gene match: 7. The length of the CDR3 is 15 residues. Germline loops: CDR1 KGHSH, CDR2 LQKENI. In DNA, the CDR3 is TGTGCCAGCTCATTTGGACAGGGAAGGTACAATGAGCAGTTCTTC. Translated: CASSFGQGRYNEQFF.

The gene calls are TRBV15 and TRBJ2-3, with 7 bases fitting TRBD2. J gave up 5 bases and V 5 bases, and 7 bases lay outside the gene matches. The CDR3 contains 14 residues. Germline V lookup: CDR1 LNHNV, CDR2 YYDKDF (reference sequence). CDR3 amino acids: CATSSGGSVDTQYF. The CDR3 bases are TGTGCCACCAGCTCCGGCGGGAGTGTAGATACGCAGTATTTT. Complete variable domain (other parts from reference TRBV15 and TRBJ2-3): DAMVIQNPRYQVTQFGKPVTLSCSQTLNHNVMYWYQQKSSQAPKLLFHYYDKDFNNEADTPDNFQSRRPNTSFCFLDIRSPGLGDTAMYLCATSSGGSVDTQYFGPGTRLTVL.

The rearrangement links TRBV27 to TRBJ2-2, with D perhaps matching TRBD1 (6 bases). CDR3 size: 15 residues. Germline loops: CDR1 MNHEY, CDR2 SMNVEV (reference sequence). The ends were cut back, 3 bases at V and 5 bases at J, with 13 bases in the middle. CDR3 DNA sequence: TGTGCCAGCAGTTTCGGGGACATGCTTACCGGGGAGCTGTTTTTT. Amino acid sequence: CASSFGDMLTGELFF.

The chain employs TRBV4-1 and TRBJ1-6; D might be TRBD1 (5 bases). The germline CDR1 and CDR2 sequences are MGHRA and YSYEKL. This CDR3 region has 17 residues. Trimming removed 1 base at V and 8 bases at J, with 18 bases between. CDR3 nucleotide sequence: TGCGCCAGCAGCCAAGTAGGCCCAGACACCAGGGATTCACCCCTCCACTTT. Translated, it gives CASSQVGPDTRDSPLHF.

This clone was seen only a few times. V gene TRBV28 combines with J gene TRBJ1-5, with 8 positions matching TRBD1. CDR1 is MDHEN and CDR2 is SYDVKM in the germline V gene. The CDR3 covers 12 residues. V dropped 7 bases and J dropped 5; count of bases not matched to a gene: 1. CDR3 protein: CASNRGDQPQHF. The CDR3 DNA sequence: TGTGCCAGCAACAGGGGGGATCAGCCCCAGCATTTT.

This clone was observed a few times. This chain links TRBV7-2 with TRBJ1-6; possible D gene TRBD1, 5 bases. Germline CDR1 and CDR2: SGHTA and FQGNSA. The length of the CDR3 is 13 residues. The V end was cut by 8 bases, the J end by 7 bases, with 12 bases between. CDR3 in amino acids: CASRGTANSPLHF. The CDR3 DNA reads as TGTGCCAGCCGTGGGACGGCCAATTCACCCCTCCACTTT.

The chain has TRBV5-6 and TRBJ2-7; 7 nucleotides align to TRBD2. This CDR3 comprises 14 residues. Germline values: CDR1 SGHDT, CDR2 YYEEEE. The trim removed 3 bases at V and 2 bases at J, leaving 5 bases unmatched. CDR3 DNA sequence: TGTGCCAGCAGCTCGGGGGGTTCTACCTACGAGCAGTACTTC. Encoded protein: CASSSGGSTYEQYF.